This passage covers 2 T cell receptor beta chains from one sample sequenced in a study of cytomegalovirus exposure and HLA in healthy donors. Researchers ran the PCR with 60 Vbeta and 13 Jbeta primers. Assay: immunoSEQ multiplex PCR; the TCRdb copy retains only in-frame clones and omits some. This table holds roughly 120,000 clones, around 81% found once. Material: PBMCs. These receptors originate from a woman between 35 and 50 years old in good health and CMV-seronegative.

Here the CDR3 reads CASSPLTGSEQYF. For the CDR3, the DNA is TGCGCCAGCAGCCCTCTAACAGGGTCCGAGCAGTACTTC. The chain has TRBV4-1 and TRBJ2-7, with D possibly being TRBD1 (6 bases). The V gene lost 4 bases and the J gene lost 6 bases, with 13 bases spanning the gap. CDR1 is MGHRA and CDR2 is YSYEKL in the germline V gene. The CDR3 totals 13 residues.

This chain links TRBV7-2 with TRBJ2-3; maybe TRBD1 (5 bases). Trimming removed 4 bases from V and 2 bases from J, with 13 bases in between. CDR3 size: 15 residues. Germline CDR1 SGHTA, CDR2 FQGNSA. The CDR3 is CASSSRVPSTDTQYF. CDR3 in DNA: TGTGCCAGCAGCTCCAGGGTCCCCTCCACAGATACGCAGTATTTT. The full variable domain, with the rest looked up from reference TRBV7-2 and TRBJ2-3, is GAGVSQSPSNKVTEKGKDVELRCDPISGHTALYWYRQSLGQGLEFLIYFQGNSAPDKSGLPSDRFSAERTGGSVSTLTIQRTQQEDSAVYLCASSSRVPSTDTQYFGPGTRLTVL.